The 32 T cell receptor beta chains below were found in one sample sequenced in a study of graft-versus-host responses after intestinal transplantation. TCRdb's table, derived via immunoSEQ multiplex PCR, lists solely in-frame clones and lacks some. The sample has several thousand clones; under 30% are singletons. Source: alloreactive CD4+ T cells from a mixed lymphocyte reaction culture, taken before transplantation. The sample's subset: CFSE-low proliferating T cells sorted from roughly 6-day pre-transplant mixed lymphocyte reaction (GvH or HvG direction). Receptor source: a human patient who was an organ donor for intestinal transplantation.

This clone was observed a handful of times. The genes are TRBV15 and TRBJ1-4; D perhaps matches TRBD1 (6 bases). V gave up 1 base and J gave up 8 bases, with 8 bases separating them. Germline CDR1 reads LNHNV; CDR2 reads YYDKDF (reference sequence). The CDR3 totals 13 residues. The CDR3 reads CATSRATGEKLFF. DNA for the CDR3: TGTGCCACCAGCAGAGCTACAGGGGAAAAACTGTTTTTT.

The gene calls are TRBV7-9 and TRBJ2-1, with D possibly being TRBD1 (6 bases). The CDR3 runs to 15 residues. CDR1 and CDR2 from the germline V gene are SEHNR and FQNEAQ (reference sequence). Trimming stripped 0 bases from V and 3 bases from J, with 9 bases between. The CDR3 spells CASSLAQGFYNEQFF. DNA for the CDR3: TGTGCCAGCAGCTTAGCACAGGGTTTCTACAATGAGCAGTTCTTC.

Judged by abundance, this clone is medium-sized (0.01 to 0.1%). This chain joins TRBV5-1 and TRBJ1-2, with a weak D call TRBD1 (6 bases). Between the trimmed V and J ends, which lost 4 bases and 0 bases, there was a span of 13 bases. The CDR3 sequence is 15 residues long. In germline, CDR1 is SGHRS, CDR2 YFSETQ. CDR3 amino acids: CASSAQGRSNYGYTF. The CDR3 bases are TGCGCCAGCAGCGCGCAGGGGAGGTCTAACTATGGCTACACCTTC.

By proportion, this clone is medium-sized. The V gene is TRBV6-5, the J gene TRBJ2-7, with 8 bases fitting TRBD2. Germline trimming cut 7 bases from V and 7 bases from J; bases unmatched to any gene: 9. In germline, CDR1 is MNHEY, CDR2 SVGAGI. The length of the CDR3 is 13 residues. The CDR3 DNA sequence: TGTGCCAGCATGGGGAGCGGGAGATCTGAGCAGTACTTC. Protein sequence: CASMGSGRSEQYF.

The chain joins TRBV9 to TRBJ1-2; D uncertain. The CDR3 length is 12 residues. The V end was cut by 5 bases, the J end by 8 bases, with 13 bases between. Germline V gene sequence: CDR1 SGDLS, CDR2 YYNGEE. CDR3 nucleotides: TGTGCCAGCAGTGAAGCGCTTTGGGGCTACACCTTC. Protein: CASSEALWGYTF.

Details on this clone: A far larger clone differs by one base, so this is likely a read error. The genes are TRBV5-1 and TRBJ2-7, with a tentative D call TRBD1 (5 bases). The CDR3 covers 15 residues. Germline CDR1 SGHRS, CDR2 YFSETQ. The V end lost 4 bases, the J end lost 3 bases, and 17 bases lay between the germline ends. The CDR3 sequence is CASSRGASGDYEQYF. The CDR3 coding sequence is TGCGCCAGCAGCCGTGGGGCTAGTGGGGACTACGAGCAGTACTTC.

This clone was counted between two and nine times. The same CDR3 arises from other DNA sequences in this sample as well. The genes are TRBV12-5 and TRBJ2-2; 16 bases match TRBD2. CDR1 and CDR2 (germline): LGHNT, FRNRAP. The CDR3 consists of 15 residues. J was trimmed by 8 bases and V by 11 bases; bases with no gene match: 8. CDR3 amino acids: CASAGTSGRGGELFF. The CDR3 DNA reads as TGTGCTTCGGCCGGGACTAGCGGGAGGGGTGGGGAGCTGTTTTTT.

A few counts support this clone. The chain employs TRBV10-1 and TRBJ2-3, with 10 bases fitting TRBD2. CDR3 size: 15 residues. Germline V lookup: CDR1 WNHNN, CDR2 SYGVQD (reference sequence). The V segment lost 6 bases and the J segment 0 bases; nucleotides outside the gene matches: 3. CDR3 sequence reads: CASRMTSGSTDTQYF. DNA for the CDR3: TGCGCCAGCAGAATGACTAGCGGGAGCACAGATACGCAGTATTTT.

Only a few counts were recorded for this clone. The chain couples TRBV7-9 to TRBJ2-7; 8 bases match TRBD1. The CDR3 runs to 13 residues. The V gene end was trimmed by 3 bases and the J gene end by 5 bases; junction bases not matched to a gene: 3. Germline CDR1 SEHNR, CDR2 FQNEAQ (reference sequence). The CDR3 nucleotides read TGTGCCAGCAGCTTCGACAGGGGTGACGAGCAGTACTTC. It translates to CASSFDRGDEQYF.

This clone came up a few times. The gene calls are TRBV29-1 and TRBJ2-3; TRBD2 matches 7 bases. V trimming: 7 bases; J trimming: 0 bases; junction bases outside the gene matches: 7. The CDR3 runs 14 residues. CDR1 and CDR2 from the germline V gene are SQVTM and ANQGSEA. In nucleotides, the CDR3 is TGCAGCGCCCCCCTAGCGGCTAGCACAGATACGCAGTATTTT. Amino acid sequence: CSAPLAASTDTQYF.

By share, this clone ranks as large. The rearrangement links TRBV28 to TRBJ1-5; 9 nucleotides line up with TRBD1. The V and J ends lost 6 bases and 6 bases, in that order; junction bases with no gene match: 9. The germline gives CDR1 MDHEN, CDR2 SYDVKM. The CDR3 covers 15 residues. In DNA form, the CDR3 reads TGTGCCAGCAGCCCGGGACAGGGACGGGGTCAGCCCCAGCATTTT. Translation gives CASSPGQGRGQPQHF.

V is TRBV15 and J is TRBJ2-3; 7 bases agree with TRBD2. V lost 1 base and J lost 8; bases outside the gene matches: 18. Germline loops: CDR1 LNHNV, CDR2 YYDKDF (reference sequence). This CDR3 spans 18 amino acids. The CDR3 DNA sequence: TGTGCCACCAGCAGAGGGGGCGGGCTAGCGGTCCAGTATGGTACGCAGTATTTT. This translates into CATSRGGGLAVQYGTQYF.

The chain is built from TRBV5-6 and TRBJ2-7, with TRBD2 matching over 9 bases. The CDR3 has 18 amino acids. The germline CDR1 and CDR2 sequences are SGHDT and YYEEEE. V shed 0 bases, J shed 4 bases, and the junction held 14 bases outside the gene matches. The CDR3 here is CASSLGPPSGIWYYEQYF. The CDR3 nucleotides are TGTGCCAGCAGCTTGGGCCCACCTAGCGGGATTTGGTATTACGAGCAGTACTTC.

In its sample, this clone was seen a few times. The rearrangement joins TRBV7-2 to TRBJ2-3; 8 bases agree with TRBD2. Germline-derived CDR1 and CDR2 are SGHTA and FQGNSA. J lost 5 bases, V lost 5 bases, and 9 bases had no gene match. The CDR3 totals 15 residues. The DNA for the CDR3 is TGTGCCAGCAGCCGGGGACTAGTTGGGGGAGATACGCAGTATTTT. Translation gives CASSRGLVGGDTQYF. The full variable domain, with the rest looked up from reference TRBV7-2 and TRBJ2-3, is GAGVSQSPSNKVTEKGKDVELRCDPISGHTALYWYRQSLGQGLEFLIYFQGNSAPDKSGLPSDRFSAERTGGSVSTLTIQRTQQEDSAVYLCASSRGLVGGDTQYFGPGTRLTVL.

This clone has a handful of counts. The V gene is TRBV11-2, the J gene TRBJ2-7, with TRBD1 identical over 12 bases. Germline lookup yields CDR1 SGHAT and CDR2 FQNNGV. The CDR3 spans 16 residues. V lost 5 bases, J lost 6 bases, and 11 bases stayed unmatched. The CDR3 DNA reads TGTGCCAGCAGCCCGGACTCCGGGACAGGGGGCCGCGAGCAGTACTTC. Protein product: CASSPDSGTGGREQYF.

The J gene is TRBJ2-7, the V gene TRBV4-1, with 12 positions matching TRBD2. Germline values: CDR1 MGHRA, CDR2 YSYEKL. With 3 bases clipped from V and 4 bases from J, the junction kept 4 bases outside the gene matches. CDR3 length: 15 amino acids. CDR3 coding DNA: TGCGCCAGCAGCCACCCTAGCGGGAGGGATTACGAGCAGTACTTC. Protein: CASSHPSGRDYEQYF.

This clone ranks as medium-sized (0.01 to 0.1%). The rearrangement joins TRBV10-1 to TRBJ2-5; 13 bases line up with TRBD2. Germline assignment: CDR1 WNHNN and CDR2 SYGVQD (reference sequence). V shed 0 bases, J shed 2 bases, and the junction held 12 bases outside the gene matches. CDR3 size: 20 residues. The CDR3 DNA follows: TGCGCCAGCAGTGAGTCGACAGGCCCGACTAGCGGGAGGACGCAAGAGACCCAGTACTTC. As protein: CASSESTGPTSGRTQETQYF.

This clone has only a few counts. The V gene is TRBV29-1, the J gene TRBJ2-5; TRBD2 agrees at 8 bases. CDR1 and CDR2 (germline): SQVTM, ANQGSEA. V lost 6 bases and J lost 1; bases outside the gene matches: 10. The length of the CDR3 is 15 residues. In nucleotides, the CDR3 is TGCAGCGTCTTAAGACTAGCGCTCACCCAAGAGACCCAGTACTTC. It encodes CSVLRLALTQETQYF.

The chain has TRBV6-6 and TRBJ1-4; D is uncertain. Trimming took 4 bases from V and 4 from J, leaving 10 bases between them. CDR1 is MNHNY, CDR2 SVGAGI, per germline (reference sequence). CDR3 length: 14 residues. The CDR3 reads CASSSSGYNEKLFF. For the CDR3, the DNA is TGTGCCAGCAGTTCCTCTGGGTATAATGAAAAACTGTTTTTT.

This clone is classed as medium-sized. The gene calls are TRBV18 and TRBJ1-1, with a possible D match to TRBD1 (6 bases). Per germline, CDR1 KGHSH and CDR2 LQKENI. V lost 5 bases and J 4 bases, leaving 14 bases between the germline ends. The CDR3 has 14 amino acids. CDR3 sequence reads: CASSGGQRATEAFF. The DNA of the CDR3 is TGTGCCAGCTCAGGGGGACAAAGGGCCACTGAAGCTTTCTTT.

This clone is medium-sized in the sample. The junction differs from germline at one of its ends, possibly a read error. The same CDR3 also results from other DNA sequences found in this sample. The chain has TRBV29-1 and TRBJ2-7; D call uncertain. The CDR3 has 11 residues. The germline CDR1 and CDR2 sequences are SQVTM and ANQGSEA. CDR3 in amino acids: CSDNTLAERYF. As DNA, the CDR3 is TGCAGCGACAACACCTTAGCCGAGCGGTACTTC.

V usage is TRBV25-1 and J usage is TRBJ1-3, with 7 bases that match TRBD1. Germline-derived CDR1 and CDR2 are MGHDK and SYGVNS. The CDR3 runs 14 residues. The V gene end was trimmed by 3 bases and the J gene end by 2 bases; junction bases not matched to a gene: 1. In DNA form, the CDR3 reads TGTGCCAGCAGTGAGGGGACAGCTGGAAACACCATATATTTT. This gives the protein CASSEGTAGNTIYF.

This clone is deemed medium-sized. The genes are TRBV28 and TRBJ2-1, with TRBD2 matching over 15 bases. With 7 bases clipped from V and 8 bases from J, the junction kept 6 bases outside the gene matches. The CDR3 is 15 amino acids. Looked up from germline, CDR1 is MDHEN and CDR2 is SYDVKM. DNA of the CDR3: TGTGCCAGCACACCCGGACTAGCGGGAGGGTATGAGCAGTTCTTC. Translated, it gives CASTPGLAGGYEQFF. Full variable domain (rest looked up from reference TRBV28 and TRBJ2-1): DVKVTQSSRYLVKRTGEKVFLECVQDMDHENMFWYRQDPGLGLRLIYFSYDVKMKEKGDIPEGYSVSREKKERFSLILESASTNQTSMYLCASTPGLAGGYEQFFGPGTRLTVL.

This clone qualifies as medium-sized. This chain joins TRBV7-9 and TRBJ2-1; 11 nucleotides line up with TRBD2. CDR3 length: 17 residues. V was pared by 2 bases and J by 6 bases, with 9 bases of the junction left unmatched. CDR1 SEHNR and CDR2 FQNEAQ come from the germline V gene (reference sequence). The CDR3 region is CASSLFLLAGVGNEQFF. The CDR3 nucleotides read TGTGCCAGCAGCTTATTTCTACTAGCGGGAGTTGGCAATGAGCAGTTCTTC.

This clone turned up a few times. This chain uses TRBV6-1 with TRBJ1-5; 8 nucleotides agree with TRBD1. From germline, CDR1 is MNHNS and CDR2 SASEGT. With 6 bases clipped from V and 9 bases from J, the junction kept 10 bases outside the gene matches. CDR3 length equals 14 residues. CDR3 residues: CASSPDRDYGPQHF. The DNA of the CDR3 is TGTGCCAGCAGCCCGGACAGGGACTATGGGCCCCAGCATTTT.

The chain couples TRBV25-1 to TRBJ2-7; 11 bases line up with TRBD1. The germline V gene encodes CDR1 MGHDK and CDR2 SYGVNS. The CDR3 sequence is 13 residues long. J lost 2 bases, V lost 6 bases, and 0 bases had no gene match. This chain's CDR3 is CASRGQGAYEQYF. CDR3 DNA sequence: TGTGCCAGCAGGGGACAGGGGGCCTACGAGCAGTACTTC.

This clone is judged medium-sized. The V gene is TRBV10-3, the J gene TRBJ2-5, with unresolved D. The CDR3 is made up of 15 amino acids. The V gene's germline CDR1 is ENHRY and CDR2 SYGVKD. The V gene lost 4 bases and the J gene lost 1 base, with 13 bases spanning the gap. The CDR3 nucleotides read TGTGCCATCAGTGCGTCAAACAGTCCCCAAGAGACCCAGTACTTC. This translates into CAISASNSPQETQYF.

This clone was observed a few times. This rearrangement joins TRBV4-3 to TRBJ1-2, with D hard to call. Trimming took 4 bases from V and 4 from J, leaving 16 bases between them. This CDR3 spans 15 amino acids. CDR1 is LGHNA, CDR2 YSLEER, per germline. For the CDR3, the DNA is TGCGCCAGCAGCCCCCTTCCCATGCGTCCCTATGGCTACACCTTC. This encodes CASSPLPMRPYGYTF.

The genes are TRBV7-2 and TRBJ2-7; tentatively, D is TRBD1 or TRBD2 (5 bases each). Germline V gene sequence: CDR1 SGHTA, CDR2 FQGNSA. The V gene lost 0 bases and the J gene lost 6 bases, with 18 bases spanning the gap. The CDR3 runs 16 residues. The CDR3 DNA is TGTGCCAGCAGCTTAGCGTCTCAGGGACCCTTAGGCGAGCAGTACTTC. Translated, it gives CASSLASQGPLGEQYF.

This clone was seen a few times. V and J are TRBV7-9 and TRBJ2-7; 9 nucleotides line up with TRBD2. The germline gives CDR1 SEHNR, CDR2 FQNEAQ (reference sequence). The CDR3 totals 16 residues. J lost 0 bases, V lost 5 bases, and 8 bases had no gene match. CDR3 sequence: CASSLLAGVISYEQYF. CDR3 sequence (DNA): TGTGCCAGCAGCCTTTTAGCGGGAGTCATCTCCTACGAGCAGTACTTC.

V is TRBV7-8 and J is TRBJ2-5; D assignment may be TRBD1 or TRBD2 (6 bases each). Looked up from germline, CDR1 is SGHVS and CDR2 is FQNEAQ. CDR3 length: 16 amino acids. The ends were cut back, 0 bases at V and 5 bases at J, with 16 bases in the middle. CDR3 nucleotides: TGTGCCAGCAGCTTAGCGCGAGGGGGGCGGATGGAGACCCAGTACTTC. It encodes CASSLARGGRMETQYF.

The V call is TRBV19, the J call TRBJ2-2; 10 bases align to TRBD1. The V gene's germline CDR1 is LNHDA and CDR2 SQIVND (reference sequence). Losses at the gene ends were 7 bases for V and 7 bases for J; bases not matched to a gene: 9. The CDR3 is 15 residues long. The CDR3 reads CASTTGTGENGELFF. The DNA for the CDR3 is TGTGCCAGTACCACCGGGACAGGGGAAAACGGGGAGCTGTTTTTT.